This entry concerns a single T cell receptor (beta chain). The time point denotes: newly diagnosed GD, antithyroid drugs for less than 3 months. Researchers made the TCR library from RNA that was extracted from PBMCs. This CDR3 has 15 residues. The germline V and J ends were trimmed by 0 bases and 0 bases, with 9 bases remaining between them. Germline V gene lookup returns CDR1 LGHDT and CDR2 YNNKEL (reference sequence). This record comes from a study of regulatory T cells in long-lasting Graves disease. Assembly of TCR beta libraries relied on iRepertoire HTBI primers together with Arm-PCR of CDR3 regions. TCRdb processed the multiplex PCR reads anew with MiXCR; each CDR3 protein has one entry. The sample records 350,000 to 550,000 distinct CDR3 sequences, about 16% being singletons. The data were also submitted as part of a second study, on T cells in Graves' hyperthyroidism and ophthalmopathy. That paper notes: The study used the HTBI primer set for a first-round RT-PCR of the TCR CDR3.

The sample here was peripheral blood mononuclear cells (PBMCs), taken at new diagnosis, from a patient treated with antithyroid drugs. The source is a woman younger than 45 with Graves disease. V is TRBV3-1 and J is TRBJ2-7; no firm D call. The CDR3 DNA follows: TGTGCCAGCAGCCAAGAAGCTAAGAGCTCCTACGAGCAGTACTTC. This translates into CASSQEAKSSYEQYF.